The clone carrying this T cell receptor (beta chain) has more than one count but fewer than ten. Its target is not known. A second PCR of 7 to 11 cycles used a sample-barcoded 5' primer and a J-beta primer mix. Each CDR3 protein is one row after TCRdb ran MiXCR on the 5' RACE reads. The sample consists of fewer than 950,000 distinct CDR3 sequences, about 36% of them appearing once. This specimen comes from a study of blood T cells in healthy people across ages. Study observations and caveats: PBMCs were not sorted, which prevented a conclusive comparison of naive versus antigen-experienced cells.

V lost 4 bases and J lost 3, with 10 bases in between. Germline loops: CDR1 SGHTA, CDR2 FQGNSA. The CDR3 spans 14 residues. The TCR was taken from a man between 18 and 35 years old in good health. V and J are TRBV7-2 and TRBJ1-5; D is ambiguous. The sequencing input was blood. The CDR3 DNA reads as TGTGCCAGCAGCTCCCGACACGACAATCAGCCCCAGCATTTT. Its protein is CASSSRHDNQPQHF.